The 27 T cell receptor beta chains given below trace back to one sample, sequenced in a study of T cell responses to AZD1222 COVID-19 vaccine (dated by TCRdb to the early 2020s). The receptor library was made with the immunoSEQ multiplex PCR assay. TCRdb obtained this table from immuneACCESS and retained in-frame rearrangements with V and J assigned. These tables miss some clones; where compared with another copy, unresolved V genes account for less than half of the shortfall, and the remainder is unexplained. A total of about 82,000 clones appear in this sample, more than 85% of them only once. The ten largest clones add up to roughly 5.2% of the sample. The sample's time point label is to be understood as: baseline before first vaccination. Sequencing used peripheral blood, obtained on day 0 of AZD1222 vaccination. These receptors were taken from an adult in good health.

The chain couples TRBV4-1 to TRBJ2-7, with TRBD1 matching 9 bases. The junction had 11 bases not matched to a gene; V was cut back by 0 bases and J by 5 bases. Germline assignment: CDR1 MGHRA and CDR2 YSYEKL. The CDR3 has 17 residues. CDR3 in amino acids: CASSQERSLQGAHEQYF. In DNA form, the CDR3 reads TGCGCCAGCAGCCAAGAAAGGTCGCTACAGGGGGCCCACGAGCAGTACTTC.

The chain combines TRBV28 with TRBJ2-2; unclear D gene. The V gene's germline CDR1 is MDHEN and CDR2 SYDVKM. V was shortened by 5 bases and J by 2 bases, with 6 bases between the two germline ends. The CDR3 sequence is 13 residues long. The CDR3 region is CASSRRNTGELFF. CDR3 in DNA: TGTGCCAGCAGTAGAAGAAACACCGGGGAGCTGTTTTTT.

The CDR3 is CASSLEQILSYGYTF. The CDR3 DNA sequence: TGTGCCAGCAGCTTAGAACAGATCTTAAGCTATGGCTACACCTTC. The V and J genes are TRBV7-9 and TRBJ1-2; no definite D call. The CDR3 has 15 residues. V was cut by 1 base and J by 4 bases, with 13 bases left in between. The germline gives CDR1 SEHNR, CDR2 FQNEAQ (reference sequence).

In this sample, this clone turned up a few times. The chain combines TRBV7-9 with TRBJ1-4; D is uncertain. Per the germline V gene, CDR1 is SEHNR and CDR2 is FQNEAQ (reference sequence). This CDR3 is built from 14 residues. V dropped 0 bases and J dropped 0 bases, with 2 bases sitting between them. CDR3 DNA sequence: TGTGCCAGCAGCTTAGCAGCAACTAATGAAAAACTGTTTTTT. This codes for CASSLAATNEKLFF.

This sequence joins TRBV5-1 and TRBJ2-5; 14 nucleotides align to TRBD2. Germline-derived CDR1 and CDR2 are SGHRS and YFSETQ. V gave up 6 bases and J gave up 5 bases; unmatched junction bases: 6. This CDR3 has 15 residues. The CDR3 coding sequence is TGCGCCAGCAAACGGACTAGCGGGGGGCCGGAGACCCAGTACTTC. Translated, it gives CASKRTSGGPETQYF.

CDR3 sequence reads: CSASSEETVNEKLFF. DNA for the CDR3: TGCAGTGCTAGTAGTGAGGAGACAGTTAATGAAAAACTGTTTTTT. The chain employs TRBV20-1 and TRBJ1-4; TRBD1 is a possible D gene (5 bases). Trimming removed 3 bases at V and 4 bases at J, with 15 bases between. There are 15 residues in the CDR3. Germline CDR1 reads DFQATT; CDR2 reads SNEGSKA (reference sequence).

V usage is TRBV5-1 and J usage is TRBJ1-2; 9 bases are shared with TRBD1. The CDR3 is made up of 16 amino acids. Per the germline V gene, CDR1 is SGHRS and CDR2 is YFSETQ. Unmatched junction bases numbered 12, after V lost 4 bases and J lost 5 bases. The CDR3 loop reads CASSPTPGQGNYGYTF. CDR3 coding DNA: TGCGCCAGCAGCCCTACCCCGGGACAGGGAAATTATGGCTACACCTTC. The full variable domain, with the rest looked up from reference TRBV5-1 and TRBJ1-2, is KAGVTQTPRYLIKTRGQQVTLSCSPISGHRSVSWYQQTPGQGLQFLFEYFSETQRNKGNFPGRFSGRQFSNSRSEMNVSTLELGDSALYLCASSPTPGQGNYGYTFGSGTRLTVV.

The rearrangement joins TRBV18 to TRBJ1-1; 9 nucleotides line up with TRBD1. Unmatched junction bases numbered 5, after V lost 3 bases and J lost 0 bases. CDR3 length: 16 amino acids. Germline CDR1 reads KGHSH; CDR2 reads LQKENI. The CDR3 spells CASSPGQGIVNTEAFF. In DNA, the CDR3 is TGTGCCAGCTCACCGGGACAGGGTATCGTGAACACTGAAGCTTTCTTT.

The V call is TRBV2, the J call TRBJ1-4; 9 bases map to TRBD1. Germline V gene data show CDR1 as SNHLY and CDR2 as FYNNEI. The CDR3 runs 13 residues. V dropped 7 bases and J dropped 7; count of bases not matched to a gene: 4. CDR3 nucleotides: TGTGCCAGCACAAACAGGGGGCGTGAAAAACTGTTTTTT. Protein: CASTNRGREKLFF.

The rearrangement uses TRBV6-5 and TRBJ1-2; the D is unclear. The V end was cut by 6 bases, the J end by 4 bases, with 18 bases between. Germline values: CDR1 MNHEY, CDR2 SVGAGI. CDR3 length equals 15 residues. Here the CDR3 DNA reads TGTGCCAGCAGCGAGACTGGGTCCATGGTCTATGGCTACACCTTC. Translated: CASSETGSMVYGYTF.

The rearrangement uses TRBV5-1 and TRBJ1-1; 7 bases match TRBD1. Germline CDR1 is SGHRS and CDR2 is YFSETQ. This CDR3 region has 14 residues. V shed 5 bases, J shed 1 base, and the junction held 5 bases outside the gene matches. The CDR3 sequence is CASRSQGTNTEAFF. CDR3 coding DNA: TGCGCCAGCAGATCACAGGGGACGAACACTGAAGCTTTCTTT.

The chain joins TRBV18 to TRBJ1-6, with a possible D match to TRBD1 (6 bases). The CDR3 has 14 amino acids. V lost 2 bases and J 9 bases, leaving 11 bases between the germline ends. The germline gives CDR1 KGHSH, CDR2 LQKENI. In DNA, the CDR3 is TGTGCCAGCTCACCAACTTTAGGGGGTTCACCCCTCCACTTT. Its protein product is CASSPTLGGSPLHF. Filled out from reference TRBV18 and TRBJ1-6, the complete variable domain reads NAGVMQNPRHLVRRRGQEARLRCSPMKGHSHVYWYRQLPEEGLKFMVYLQKENIIDESGMPKERFSAEFPKEGPSILRIQQVVRGDSAAYFCASSPTLGGSPLHFGNGTRLTVT.

In its sample, this clone was seen a few times. The rearrangement links TRBV4-3 to TRBJ1-5; D uncertain. CDR1 and CDR2 from the germline V gene are LGHNA and YSLEER. V was shortened by 3 bases and J by 6 bases, with 9 bases between the two germline ends. The CDR3 covers 13 residues. CDR3 coding DNA: TGCGCCAGCAGCCAGGGGTCGCTTCAGCCCCAGCATTTT. Amino acids: CASSQGSLQPQHF.

CDR3: CASSPRSSATGQYF. CDR3 bases: TGTGCCAGCAGCCCTCGTTCCTCCGCCACGGGGCAGTACTTC. The rearrangement links TRBV3-1 (or the pseudogene TRBV3-2) to TRBJ2-7, with unresolved D. CDR3 length: 14 amino acids. Trimming took off 4 bases at V and 9 bases at J, with 19 bases between the two ends. Per germline, CDR1 LGHDT and CDR2 YNNKEL (reference sequence).

The CDR3 DNA reads TGCGCCAGCAGCCCCGTACAGGGGGCTCGGGGCTACACCTTC. It is translated as CASSPVQGARGYTF. The chain employs TRBV5-1 and TRBJ1-2, with 9 positions matching TRBD1. V dropped 4 bases and J dropped 8; count of bases not matched to a gene: 9. The CDR3 runs 14 residues. CDR1 SGHRS and CDR2 YFSETQ come from the germline V gene.

V gene TRBV6-1 combines with J gene TRBJ1-5, with D possibly matching TRBD1 (6 bases). The CDR3 runs 13 residues. The V end was cut by 2 bases, the J end by 4 bases, with 6 bases between. Germline V gene lookup returns CDR1 MNHNS and CDR2 SASEGT. The CDR3 DNA sequence: TGTGCCAGCAGTGAAACAGGGAATCAGCCCCAGCATTTT. Encoded protein: CASSETGNQPQHF.

The chain joins TRBV6-6 to TRBJ1-4; a possible D gene is TRBD1 (5 bases). Germline assignment: CDR1 MNHNY and CDR2 SVGAGI (reference sequence). Between the trimmed V and J ends, which lost 2 bases and 12 bases, there was a span of 19 bases. This CDR3 contains 15 residues. CDR3 sequence (DNA): TGTGCCAGCAGTTACACGCGAGGGGATCAGGGAGAACTGTTTTTT. It specifies CASSYTRGDQGELFF.

The genes are TRBV7-9 and TRBJ1-4; 7 bases agree with TRBD1. The V gene's germline CDR1 is SEHNR and CDR2 FQNEAQ (reference sequence). The CDR3 contains 14 residues. Unmatched junction bases numbered 6, after V lost 3 bases and J lost 8 bases. This CDR3 is CASSLDRLREKLFF. Written as DNA, the CDR3 is TGTGCCAGCAGCTTGGACAGGCTAAGGGAAAAACTGTTTTTT.

The chain employs TRBV10-3 and TRBJ2-6; no definite D call. Per the germline V gene, CDR1 is ENHRY and CDR2 is SYGVKD. V was cut by 3 bases and J by 1 base, with 7 bases left in between. This CDR3 region has 15 residues. CDR3 in amino acids: CAISDTVSGANVLTF. For the CDR3, the DNA is TGTGCCATCAGTGATACAGTGTCTGGGGCCAACGTCCTGACTTTC.

The gene calls are TRBV5-1 and TRBJ1-3; no firm D call. The V and J ends lost 2 bases and 0 bases respectively, with 9 bases between them. The germline gives CDR1 SGHRS, CDR2 YFSETQ. The CDR3 loop spans 15 amino acids. CDR3 sequence reads: CASSLLPGSGNTIYF. The CDR3 coding sequence is TGCGCCAGCAGCTTACTCCCCGGCTCTGGAAACACCATATATTTT.

The chain couples TRBV10-3 to TRBJ1-4; the D is unclear. CDR3 length: 13 residues. Trimming stripped 5 bases from V and 7 bases from J, with 11 bases between. Germline V gene data show CDR1 as ENHRY and CDR2 as SYGVKD. The CDR3 region has the DNA TGTGCCATCAGTACCGGGTCAGGTGAAAAACTGTTTTTT. It yields the protein CAISTGSGEKLFF.

The V call is TRBV7-9, the J call TRBJ2-1; 12 nucleotides align to TRBD2. In germline, CDR1 is SEHNR, CDR2 FQNEAQ (reference sequence). The V segment lost 5 bases and the J segment 2 bases; nucleotides outside the gene matches: 1. This CDR3 comprises 15 residues. The CDR3 sequence: CASSPSGGAYNEQFF. CDR3 bases: TGTGCCAGCAGCCCTAGCGGGGGGGCCTACAATGAGCAGTTCTTC. The whole variable domain, remainder taken from reference TRBV7-9 and TRBJ2-1, is DTGVSQNPRHKITKRGQNVTFRCDPISEHNRLYWYRQTLGQGPEFLTYFQNEAQLEKSRLLSDRFSAERPKGSFSTLEIQRTEQGDSAMYLCASSPSGGAYNEQFFGPGTRLTVL.

The J gene is TRBJ1-2, the V gene TRBV30, with a weak D call TRBD1 (5 bases). The CDR3 totals 11 residues. The germline CDR1 and CDR2 sequences are GTSNPN and SVGIG (reference sequence). V lost 6 bases and J lost 8, with 13 bases in between. In DNA, the CDR3 is TGTGCCTGCCGACAGAATCAGGGCTACACCTTC. Translated, it gives CACRQNQGYTF.

The CDR3: CASSLLPLNEQFF. The CDR3 nucleotides read TGTGCCAGCAGCTTACTCCCGCTAAACGAGCAGTTCTTC. The V gene is TRBV7-9, the J gene TRBJ2-1; D gene ambiguous. Per the germline V gene, CDR1 is SEHNR and CDR2 is FQNEAQ (reference sequence). The V gene lost 2 bases and the J gene lost 10 bases, with 12 bases spanning the gap. CDR3 length: 13 residues.

The gene calls are TRBV27 and TRBJ1-3; D remains ambiguous. V was pared by 3 bases and J by 4 bases, with 13 bases between. CDR3 size: 15 residues. Germline CDR1 and CDR2: MNHEY and SMNVEV (reference sequence). CDR3 amino acids: CASSLSLAWGNTIYF. CDR3 bases: TGTGCCAGCAGTTTGAGTTTGGCGTGGGGAAACACCATATATTTT.

This chain joins TRBV18 and TRBJ2-5; D uncertain. With 4 bases removed from V and 5 bases from J, the gap between germline ends came to 8 bases. The CDR3 length is 12 residues. Per the germline V gene, CDR1 is KGHSH and CDR2 is LQKENI. CDR3 DNA: TGTGCCAGCTCACAGGAGAGGGAGACCCAGTACTTC. Its protein is CASSQERETQYF.

CDR3 bases: TGTGCCAGCAGTTATCTTAAGGGGACAGGGTCCTACGAGCAGTACTTC. Encoded protein: CASSYLKGTGSYEQYF. V and J are TRBV6-5 and TRBJ2-7, with 9 bases matching TRBD1. V shed 3 bases and J 1 base; nucleotides not matched to a gene: 7. Per the germline V gene, CDR1 is MNHEY and CDR2 is SVGAGI. This CDR3 has 16 residues.